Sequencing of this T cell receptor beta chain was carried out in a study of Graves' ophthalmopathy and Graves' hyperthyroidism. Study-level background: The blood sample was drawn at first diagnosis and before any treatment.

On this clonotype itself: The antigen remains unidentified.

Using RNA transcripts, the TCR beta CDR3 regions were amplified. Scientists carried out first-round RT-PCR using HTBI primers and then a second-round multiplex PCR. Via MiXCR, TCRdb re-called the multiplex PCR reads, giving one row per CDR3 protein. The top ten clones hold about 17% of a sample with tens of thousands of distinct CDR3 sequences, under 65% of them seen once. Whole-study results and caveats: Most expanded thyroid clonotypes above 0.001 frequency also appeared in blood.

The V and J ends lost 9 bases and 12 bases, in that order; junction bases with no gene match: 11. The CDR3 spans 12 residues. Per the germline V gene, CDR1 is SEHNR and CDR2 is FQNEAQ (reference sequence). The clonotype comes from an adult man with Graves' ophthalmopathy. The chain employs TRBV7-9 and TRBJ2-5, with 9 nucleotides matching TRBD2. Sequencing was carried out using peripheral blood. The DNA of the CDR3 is TGTGCCAGTAGCCCATCTAGCGGGAATAAGTACTTC. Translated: CASSPSSGNKYF.